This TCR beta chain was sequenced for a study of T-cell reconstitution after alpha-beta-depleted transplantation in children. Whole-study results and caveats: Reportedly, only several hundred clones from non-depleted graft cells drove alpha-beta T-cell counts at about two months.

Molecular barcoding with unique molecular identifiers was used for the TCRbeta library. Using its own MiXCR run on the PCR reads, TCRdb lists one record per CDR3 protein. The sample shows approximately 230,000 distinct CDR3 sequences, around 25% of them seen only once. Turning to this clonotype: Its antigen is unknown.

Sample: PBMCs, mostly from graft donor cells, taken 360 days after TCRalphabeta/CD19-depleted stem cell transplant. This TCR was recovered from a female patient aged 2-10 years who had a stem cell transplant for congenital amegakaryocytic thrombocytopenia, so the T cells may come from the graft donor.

CDR3 in amino acids: CSGKGGAYNEQFF. CDR3 coding DNA: TGCAGTGGGAAGGGGGGGGCCTACAATGAGCAGTTCTTC. The gene calls are TRBV20-1 and TRBJ2-1, with D tentatively TRBD2 (7 bases). Trimming stripped 7 bases from V and 2 bases from J, with 12 bases between. Germline V CDR1 and CDR2: DFQATT, SNEGSKA (reference sequence). The CDR3 has 13 amino acids.